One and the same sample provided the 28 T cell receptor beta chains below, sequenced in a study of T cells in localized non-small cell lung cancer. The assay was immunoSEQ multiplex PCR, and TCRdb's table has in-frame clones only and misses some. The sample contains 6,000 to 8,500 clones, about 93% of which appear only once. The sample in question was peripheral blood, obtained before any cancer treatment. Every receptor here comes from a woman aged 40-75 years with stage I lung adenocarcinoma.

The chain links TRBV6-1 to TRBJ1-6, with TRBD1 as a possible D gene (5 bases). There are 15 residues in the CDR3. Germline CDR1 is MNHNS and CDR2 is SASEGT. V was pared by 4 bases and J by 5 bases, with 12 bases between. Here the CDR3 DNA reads TGTGCCAGCAGTGGAGCGTCAGGGAATAATTCACCCCTCCACTTT. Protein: CASSGASGNNSPLHF.

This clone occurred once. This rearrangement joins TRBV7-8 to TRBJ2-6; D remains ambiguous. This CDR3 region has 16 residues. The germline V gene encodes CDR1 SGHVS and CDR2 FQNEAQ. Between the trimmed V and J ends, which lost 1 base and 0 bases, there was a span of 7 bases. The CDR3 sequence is CASSLVGISGANVLTF. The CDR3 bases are TGTGCCAGCAGCTTAGTCGGTATCTCTGGGGCCAACGTCCTGACTTTC.

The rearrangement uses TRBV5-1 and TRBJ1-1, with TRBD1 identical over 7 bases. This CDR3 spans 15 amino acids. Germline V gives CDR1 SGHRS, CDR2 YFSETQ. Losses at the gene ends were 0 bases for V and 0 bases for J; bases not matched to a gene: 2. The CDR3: CASSLDGQVNTEAFF. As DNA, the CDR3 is TGCGCCAGCAGCTTGGATGGACAGGTGAACACTGAAGCTTTCTTT.

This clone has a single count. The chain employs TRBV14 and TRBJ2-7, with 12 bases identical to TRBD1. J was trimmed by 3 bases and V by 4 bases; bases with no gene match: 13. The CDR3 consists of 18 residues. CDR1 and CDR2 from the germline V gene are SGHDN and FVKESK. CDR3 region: CASSLPGTGGDTDYEQYF. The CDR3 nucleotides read TGTGCCAGCAGCCTCCCCGGGACAGGGGGCGACACCGACTACGAGCAGTACTTC.

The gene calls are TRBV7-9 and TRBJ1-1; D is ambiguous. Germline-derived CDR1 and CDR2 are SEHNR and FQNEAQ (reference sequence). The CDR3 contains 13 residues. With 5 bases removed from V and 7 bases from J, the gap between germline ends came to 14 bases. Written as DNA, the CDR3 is TGTGCCAGCAGCCCCCCGGCCCCTTATGAAGCTTTCTTT. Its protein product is CASSPPAPYEAFF.

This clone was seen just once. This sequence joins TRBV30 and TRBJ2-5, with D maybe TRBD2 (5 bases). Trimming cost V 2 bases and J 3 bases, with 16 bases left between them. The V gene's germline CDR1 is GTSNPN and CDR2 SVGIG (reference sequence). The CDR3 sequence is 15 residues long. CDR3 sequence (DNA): TGTGCCTGGAGTTGGGTAGCGACCCGAGAAGAGACCCAGTACTTC. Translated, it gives CAWSWVATREETQYF.

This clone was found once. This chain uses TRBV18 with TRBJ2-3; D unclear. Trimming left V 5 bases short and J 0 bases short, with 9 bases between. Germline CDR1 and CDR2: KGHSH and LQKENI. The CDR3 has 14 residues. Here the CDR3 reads CASSTGVSTDTQYF. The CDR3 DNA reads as TGTGCCAGCTCAACTGGAGTAAGCACAGATACGCAGTATTTT.

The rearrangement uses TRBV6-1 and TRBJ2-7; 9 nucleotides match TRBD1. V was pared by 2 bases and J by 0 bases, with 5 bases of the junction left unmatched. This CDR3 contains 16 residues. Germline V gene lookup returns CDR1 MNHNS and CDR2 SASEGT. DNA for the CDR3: TGTGCCAGCAGTGAATTGTGGACAGGGGTCTCCTACGAGCAGTACTTC. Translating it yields CASSELWTGVSYEQYF.

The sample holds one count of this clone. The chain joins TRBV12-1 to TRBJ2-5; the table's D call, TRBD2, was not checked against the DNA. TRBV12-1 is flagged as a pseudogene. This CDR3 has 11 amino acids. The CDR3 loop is CASSFPETQYF. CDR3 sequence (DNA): TGTGCCAGCAGCTTTCCTGAGACCCAGTACTTC.

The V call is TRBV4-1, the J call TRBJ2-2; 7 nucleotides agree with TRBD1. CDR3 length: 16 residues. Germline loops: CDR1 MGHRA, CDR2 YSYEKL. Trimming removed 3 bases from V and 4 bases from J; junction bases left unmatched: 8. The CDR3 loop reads CASSQETGIATGELFF. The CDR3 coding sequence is TGCGCCAGCAGCCAGGAGACAGGGATAGCCACCGGGGAGCTGTTTTTT.

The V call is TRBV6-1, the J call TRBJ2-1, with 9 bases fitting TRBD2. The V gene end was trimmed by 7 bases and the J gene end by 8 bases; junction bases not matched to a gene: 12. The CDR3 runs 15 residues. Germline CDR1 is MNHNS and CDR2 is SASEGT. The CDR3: CASTSGNSGSDEQFF. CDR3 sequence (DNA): TGTGCCAGCACTTCAGGGAATAGCGGGAGCGATGAGCAGTTCTTC.

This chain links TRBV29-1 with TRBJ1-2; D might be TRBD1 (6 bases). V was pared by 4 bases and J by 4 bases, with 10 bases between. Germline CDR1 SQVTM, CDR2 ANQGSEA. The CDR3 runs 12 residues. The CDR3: CSVADSVYGYTF. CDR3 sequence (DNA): TGCAGCGTTGCGGACAGTGTCTATGGCTACACCTTC.

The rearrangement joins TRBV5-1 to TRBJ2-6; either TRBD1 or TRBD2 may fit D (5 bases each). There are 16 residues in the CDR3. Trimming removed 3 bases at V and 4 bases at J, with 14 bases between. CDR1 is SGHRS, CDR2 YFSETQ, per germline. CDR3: CASSSTGRLGANVLTF. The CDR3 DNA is TGCGCCAGCAGCTCTACGGGGCGCTTGGGGGCCAACGTCCTGACTTTC.

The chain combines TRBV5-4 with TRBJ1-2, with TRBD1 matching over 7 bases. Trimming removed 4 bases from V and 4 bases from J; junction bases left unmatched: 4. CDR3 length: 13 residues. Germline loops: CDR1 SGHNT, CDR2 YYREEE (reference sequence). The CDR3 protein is CASSKRDSYGYTF. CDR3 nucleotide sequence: TGTGCCAGCAGCAAACGGGACAGCTATGGCTACACCTTC.

CDR3 sequence: CASRPYLAGGPREYF. For the CDR3, the DNA is TGTGCCAGCAGGCCATACCTAGCGGGAGGGCCGAGGGAGTATTTT. The chain carries TRBV6-5 and TRBJ2-3, with 12 bases aligning to TRBD2. The CDR3 has 15 residues. V lost 6 bases and J lost 13; bases outside the gene matches: 14. Per germline, CDR1 MNHEY and CDR2 SVGAGI.

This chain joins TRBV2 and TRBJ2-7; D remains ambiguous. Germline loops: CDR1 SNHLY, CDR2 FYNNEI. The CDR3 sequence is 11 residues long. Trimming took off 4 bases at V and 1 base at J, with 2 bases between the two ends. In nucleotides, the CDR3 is TGTGCCAGCAGTGGATCCTACGAGCAGTACTTC. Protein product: CASSGSYEQYF.

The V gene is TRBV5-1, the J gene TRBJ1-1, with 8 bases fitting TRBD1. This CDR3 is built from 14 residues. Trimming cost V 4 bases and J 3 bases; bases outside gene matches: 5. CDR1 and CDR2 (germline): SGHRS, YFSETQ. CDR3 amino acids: CASSPQGADTEAFF. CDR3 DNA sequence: TGCGCCAGCAGCCCTCAGGGGGCGGACACTGAAGCTTTCTTT.

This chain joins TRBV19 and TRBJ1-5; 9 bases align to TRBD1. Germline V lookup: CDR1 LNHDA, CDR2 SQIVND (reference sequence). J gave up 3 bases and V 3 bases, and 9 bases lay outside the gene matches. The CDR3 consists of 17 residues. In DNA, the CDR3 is TGTGCCAGTAGTATGGGGACCGGGACAGGGAACAATCAGCCCCAGCATTTT. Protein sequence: CASSMGTGTGNNQPQHF.

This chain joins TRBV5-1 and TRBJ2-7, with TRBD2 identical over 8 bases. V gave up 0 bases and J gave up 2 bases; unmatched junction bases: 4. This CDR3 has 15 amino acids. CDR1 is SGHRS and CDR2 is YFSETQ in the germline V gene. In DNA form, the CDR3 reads TGCGCCAGCAGCTTGGAAGGGACTAGACCCTACGAGCAGTACTTC. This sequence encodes CASSLEGTRPYEQYF.

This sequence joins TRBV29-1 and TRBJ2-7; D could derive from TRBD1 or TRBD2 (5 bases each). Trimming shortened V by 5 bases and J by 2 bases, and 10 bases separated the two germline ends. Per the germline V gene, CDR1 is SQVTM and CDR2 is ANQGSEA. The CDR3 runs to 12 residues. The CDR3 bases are TGCAGCGTTTTGTGGGGGACCTACGAGCAGTACTTC. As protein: CSVLWGTYEQYF.

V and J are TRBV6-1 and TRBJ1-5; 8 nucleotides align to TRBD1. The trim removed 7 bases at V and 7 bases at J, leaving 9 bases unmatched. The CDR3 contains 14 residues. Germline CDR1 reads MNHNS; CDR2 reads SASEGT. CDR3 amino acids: CASTSDRVGQPQHF. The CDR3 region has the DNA TGTGCCAGCACTTCGGACAGGGTCGGGCAGCCCCAGCATTTT.

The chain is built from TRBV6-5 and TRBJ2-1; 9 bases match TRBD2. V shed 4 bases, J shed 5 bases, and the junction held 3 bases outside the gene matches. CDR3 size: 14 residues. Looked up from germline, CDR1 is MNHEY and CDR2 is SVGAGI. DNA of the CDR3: TGTGCCAGCAGTTTAGCGGGAGAGAACAATGAGCAGTTCTTC. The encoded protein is CASSLAGENNEQFF.

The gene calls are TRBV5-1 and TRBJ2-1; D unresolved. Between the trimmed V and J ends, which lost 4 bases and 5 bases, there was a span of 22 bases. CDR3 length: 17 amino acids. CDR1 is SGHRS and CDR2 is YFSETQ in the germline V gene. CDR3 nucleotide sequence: TGCGCCAGCAGCCCCAACCACGACACACACACACACAATGAGCAGTTCTTC. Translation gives CASSPNHDTHTHNEQFF.

The CDR3 sequence is CASSSTSGRGETQYF. CDR3 bases: TGTGCCAGCTCATCGACTAGCGGGAGAGGAGAGACCCAGTACTTC. J is TRBJ2-5 and V is TRBV18; TRBD2 agrees at 12 bases. Germline assignment: CDR1 KGHSH and CDR2 LQKENI. After removal of 5 bases from V and 4 bases from J, the junction contained 5 bases not matched to a gene. The CDR3 has 15 residues.

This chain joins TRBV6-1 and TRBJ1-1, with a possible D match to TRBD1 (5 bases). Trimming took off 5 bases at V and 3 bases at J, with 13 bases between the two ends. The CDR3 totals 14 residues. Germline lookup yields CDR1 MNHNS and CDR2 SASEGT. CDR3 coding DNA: TGTGCCAGCAGTCTCATTGGGGGTTACACTGAAGCTTTCTTT. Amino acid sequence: CASSLIGGYTEAFF.

This chain's CDR3 is CASSLEDAANYGYTF. For the CDR3, the DNA is TGCGCCAGCAGCTTGGAGGATGCGGCTAACTATGGCTACACCTTC. The rearrangement joins TRBV5-1 to TRBJ1-2; D unclear. Germline V gene data show CDR1 as SGHRS and CDR2 as YFSETQ. The CDR3 covers 15 residues. Trimming shortened V by 0 bases and J by 0 bases, and 9 bases separated the two germline ends. Full variable domain (rest looked up from reference TRBV5-1 and TRBJ1-2): KAGVTQTPRYLIKTRGQQVTLSCSPISGHRSVSWYQQTPGQGLQFLFEYFSETQRNKGNFPGRFSGRQFSNSRSEMNVSTLELGDSALYLCASSLEDAANYGYTFGSGTRLTVV.

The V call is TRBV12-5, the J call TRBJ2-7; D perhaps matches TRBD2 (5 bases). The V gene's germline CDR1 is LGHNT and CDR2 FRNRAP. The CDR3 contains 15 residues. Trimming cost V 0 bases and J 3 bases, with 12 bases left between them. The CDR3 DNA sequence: TGTGCTAGTGGTTTGGTAGAGGTTGGGAGCTACGAGCAGTACTTC. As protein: CASGLVEVGSYEQYF.

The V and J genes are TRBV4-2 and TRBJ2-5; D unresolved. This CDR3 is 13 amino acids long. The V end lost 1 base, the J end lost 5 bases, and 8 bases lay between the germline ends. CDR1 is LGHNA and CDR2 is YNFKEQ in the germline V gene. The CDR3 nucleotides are TGTGCCAGCAGCCAAGCCGCTGAGGAGACCCAGTACTTC. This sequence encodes CASSQAAEETQYF.